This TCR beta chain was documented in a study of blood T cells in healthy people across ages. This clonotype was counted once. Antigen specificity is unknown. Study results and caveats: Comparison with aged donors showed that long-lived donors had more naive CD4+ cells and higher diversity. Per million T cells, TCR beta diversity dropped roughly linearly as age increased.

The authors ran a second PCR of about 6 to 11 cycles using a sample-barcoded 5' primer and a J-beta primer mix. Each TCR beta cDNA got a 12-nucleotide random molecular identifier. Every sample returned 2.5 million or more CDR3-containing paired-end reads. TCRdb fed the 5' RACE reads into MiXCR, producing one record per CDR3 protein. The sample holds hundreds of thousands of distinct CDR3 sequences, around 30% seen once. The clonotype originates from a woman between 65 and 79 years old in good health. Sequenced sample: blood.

The CDR3 coding sequence is TGCAGTGCTAGACATCTGGACAGCTACGAGCAGTACTTC. Its translation is CSARHLDSYEQYF. V and J are TRBV20-1 and TRBJ2-5, with D possibly matching TRBD1 (6 bases). The J call may be wrong; the DNA end is better matched by TRBJ2-7. The germline gives CDR1 DFQATT, CDR2 SNEGSKA (reference sequence). The CDR3 sequence is 13 residues long.